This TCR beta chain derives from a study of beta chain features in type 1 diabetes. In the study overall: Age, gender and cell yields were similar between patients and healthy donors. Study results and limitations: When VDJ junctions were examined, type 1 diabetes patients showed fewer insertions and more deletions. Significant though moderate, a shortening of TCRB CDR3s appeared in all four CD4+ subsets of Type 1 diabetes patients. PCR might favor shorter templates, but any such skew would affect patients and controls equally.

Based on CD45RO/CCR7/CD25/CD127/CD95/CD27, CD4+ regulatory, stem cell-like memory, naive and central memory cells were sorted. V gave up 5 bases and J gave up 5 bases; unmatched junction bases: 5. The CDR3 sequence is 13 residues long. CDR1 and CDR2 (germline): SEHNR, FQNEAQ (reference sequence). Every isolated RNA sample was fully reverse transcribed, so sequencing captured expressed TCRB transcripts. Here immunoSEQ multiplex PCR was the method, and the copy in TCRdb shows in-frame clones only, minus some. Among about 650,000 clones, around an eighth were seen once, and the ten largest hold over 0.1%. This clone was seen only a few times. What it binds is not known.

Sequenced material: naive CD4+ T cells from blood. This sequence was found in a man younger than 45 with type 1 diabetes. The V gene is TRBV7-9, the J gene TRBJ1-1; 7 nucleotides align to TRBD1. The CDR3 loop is CASSPLQGTEAFF. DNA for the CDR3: TGTGCCAGCAGCCCCCTACAGGGGACTGAAGCTTTCTTT.